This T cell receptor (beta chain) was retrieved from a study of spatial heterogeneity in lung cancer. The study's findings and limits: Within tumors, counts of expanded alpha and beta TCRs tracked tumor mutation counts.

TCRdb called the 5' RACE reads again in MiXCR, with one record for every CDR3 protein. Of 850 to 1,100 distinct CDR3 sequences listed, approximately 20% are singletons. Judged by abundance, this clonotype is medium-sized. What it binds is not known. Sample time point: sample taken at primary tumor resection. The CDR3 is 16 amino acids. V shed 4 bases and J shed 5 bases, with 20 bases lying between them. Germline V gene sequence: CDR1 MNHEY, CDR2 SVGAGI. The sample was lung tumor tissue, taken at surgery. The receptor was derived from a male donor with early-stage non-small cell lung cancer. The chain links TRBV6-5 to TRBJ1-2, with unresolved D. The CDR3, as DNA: TGTGCCAGCAGTTCTACCCTACCGGGCGGCTTATATGGCTACACCTTC. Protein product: CASSSTLPGGLYGYTF.